This T cell receptor beta chain was identified during a study of blood T cell repertoires in COVID-19. The overall study: The United States, Italy and Spain supplied acute and convalescent COVID-19 samples. PBMCs, B-cell-depleted T cells, or T cells were the source of the cDNA or gDNA that made up the material.

The CDR3 totals 15 residues. Germline V CDR1 and CDR2: MGHRA, YSYEKL. The V segment lost 0 bases and the J segment 4 bases; nucleotides outside the gene matches: 5. Methods used by the authors: Reference gene primers were amplified, and this amplification served to estimate nucleated cell counts. Clones were sequenced by immunoSEQ multiplex PCR, and TCRdb holds only the in-frame ones, with some missing. V and J calls and clone size are copied from that table; D and trimming were computed from the DNA. The sample lists 150,000 to 180,000 clones, 91% occurring once. The chain recombines TRBV4-1 with TRBJ2-5; 7 bases are shared with TRBD2. This receptor was identified in a man aged 50-60 years with acute or convalescent COVID-19. The specimen was peripheral blood. This CDR3 reads CASSQDMPGGETQYF. CDR3 in DNA: TGCGCCAGCAGCCAAGATATGCCGGGGGGAGAGACCCAGTACTTC.